This T cell receptor beta chain was sequenced for a study of T cell responses to AZD1222 COVID-19 vaccine (dated by TCRdb to the early 2020s). A note on the overall study: AZD1222 recipients given second doses at about 4 weeks or at about 12 weeks were pooled, since spike-specific TCR depth and breadth were not found to differ between the two schedules. TCR sequencing was performed for approximately 240 trial participants, of whom about 210 were given two doses of AZD1222 and some 26 were given two doses of MenACWY control vaccine. Trial participants were enrolled into age subgroups of 18-55, 56-69 and 70-plus years, which contained around 150, 29 and 61 TCR-sequenced participants, respectively.

The CDR3 regions of human TCRbeta chains were subjected to immunosequencing. The source study handled its data this way. TCRs in the repertoires were matched against a reference library of SARS-CoV-2-specific TCRs that had been generated with the MIRA antigen-specificity platform. Breadth was defined as the fraction of unique TCRs that were SARS-CoV-2-associated. Depth was defined as the fraction of total T cells that were SARS-CoV-2-associated. Using the MIRA data, each spike-specific TCR was assigned both to the spike region to which the TCR was reactive and to a CD4 or CD8 class. Log10-transformed breadth and depth values were compared by one-way ANOVA with Sidak's multiple comparisons tests. TCRdb stores this immuneACCESS table with in-frame sequences only. Part of the clones is absent; in the studies checked, under half of the shortfall reflects unresolved V genes, and no reason is known for the rest. V and J calls and clone size are those listed in that table; D and trimming were worked out from the DNA. This sample is represented by about 140,000 clones; 89% of them were singletons. Of the sample, about 4.4% falls within the top ten clones.

For this clone: Its recognized antigen is unknown. Base qualities are not provided; no much larger clone lies one nucleotide away.

Explained via the paper, the time point label denotes: baseline before first vaccination. Vaccinee samples were obtained from the UK trials COV001 and COV002, which included a single-blind randomized controlled phase 2/3 trial of AZD1222 (ChAdOx1 nCoV-19) in healthy adults. Trial participant PBMC samples were collected at day 0 and day 28 after the second dose for TCRbeta chain sequencing. The paper's findings and limits, for the study overall: CD4 TCRs associated with the vaccine covered the entire spike protein, and the dominant responses were in regions 160-218 and 743-854. After two AZD1222 doses, both the breadth and the depth of spike-specific TCRs were significantly higher than at day 0 and than in MenACWY recipients. Epitopes outside the regions mutated in the B.1.351 and B.1.1.7 variants were reportedly recognized by nearly half of the unique spike-specific TCRs. Participants were mostly white British and included more females than males, and it was suggested by the authors that clonal diversity may have been underestimated. Because no day 14 peak-response samples were available, the repertoires could be characterized only after the peak T cell response. The 56-69-year group was small, and its depth increase did not reach significance, likely because of low power. Conclusions about previously exposed vaccinees were limited because only 5 or 6 AZD1222 recipients were SARS-CoV-2 seropositive at baseline.

This sequence originates from an adult in good health. Sample: peripheral blood, taken on day 0 of AZD1222 vaccination.

The nucleotide sequence is TGCGCCAGCAGCTTGATTAGCGGGGAGCAGTTCTTC. Its translation is CASSLISGEQFF. The sequence is built from TRBV5-1 and TRBJ2-1, and 7 junctional nucleotides match TRBD2. V loses 1 base at its end and J loses 10 bases; junction bases beyond the gene matches: 2. Sequences SGHRS (CDR1) and YFSETQ (CDR2) are obtained from the germline V gene. From the cysteine up to the phenylalanine, the CDR3 has a length of 12 residues. Only the CDR3 DNA stays, 36 bases, in frame from base 1. Outside the CDR3, residues come from the reference TRBV5-1 and TRBJ2-1 proteins, so the full variable domain is: KAGVTQTPRYLIKTRGQQVTLSCSPISGHRSVSWYQQTPGQGLQFLFEYFSETQRNKGNFPGRFSGRQFSNSRSEMNVSTLELGDSALYLCASSLISGEQFFGPGTRLTVL.